Ten or more counts support the clone carrying this TCR beta chain. Its antigen is as yet unknown. This entry comes from a study of identical twins. General observations from the study: Invariant cells of the MAIT and iNKT types might have partly distorted the zero-insertion analyses.

TCRdb re-called the 5' RACE reads with MiXCR, one entry per CDR3 protein. The top ten clones hold 6% to 9% of a sample with roughly 350,000 distinct CDR3 sequences, approximately 13% of them seen once. This CDR3 spans 14 amino acids. CDR1 and CDR2 (germline): DFQATT, SNEGSKA (reference sequence). V gave up 5 bases and J gave up 6 bases, with 18 bases separating them. These data were also reused for a study on yellow fever vaccine responses in identical twins.

The sequencing sample was made of CD8+ T cells sorted from blood. The origin of this receptor is a woman younger than 35 in good health. V usage is TRBV20-1 and J usage is TRBJ2-3, with D perhaps given as TRBD1 or TRBD2 (6 bases each). CDR3 nucleotide sequence: TGCAGTGCTCCCGGGGGCCGACGATGGGATACGCAGTATTTT. Translated, it gives CSAPGGRRWDTQYF.